This TCR beta chain originates from a study of CD8 T cells in ankylosing spondylitis. Study outcomes and limitations: Typical of ankylosing spondylitis blood, it appeared, was a TCR beta motif of about eight highly homologous variants. Significant enrichment of disease-linked clones was reported in matched ankylosing spondylitis synovial fluid. Earlier reports found some motif variants in synovial fluid and blood in reactive arthritis. The authors found the disease-linked clones to be CD8+ and relatively rare in peripheral blood.

Trimming took 0 bases from V and 6 from J, leaving 14 bases between them. Germline CDR1 and CDR2: LGHDT and YNNKEL (reference sequence). The CDR3 length is 16 residues. Many counts were recorded for this clonotype. Its antigen is as yet unknown. Each CDR3 protein is one row after TCRdb ran MiXCR on the 5' RACE reads. The sample shows more than 150,000 distinct CDR3 sequences, 15% to 20% of them seen only once. This sequence was found in a male donor aged 5 to 29 with ankylosing spondylitis or in good health (not recorded which). The chain uses TRBV3-1 and TRBJ2-2; possibly TRBD2 for D (6 bases). Sequencing was done on a sample of blood, either unsorted or a sorted T cell fraction (not recorded which). In nucleotides, the CDR3 is TGTGCCAGCAGCCAAGAAGGGAGGATCGGTGCCGGGGAGCTGTTTTTT. Its translation is CASSQEGRIGAGELFF.